Included here is one TCR beta chain sequence, with context. Its antigen is undetermined. The data stem from a study of cytomegalovirus exposure and HLA in healthy donors. Study findings and constraints: The availability of immune exposure information extended only to CMV serostatus.

Primers: 60 Vbeta forward and 13 Jbeta reverse. Generated by immunoSEQ multiplex PCR, the TCRdb table keeps only in-frame clones and is missing some. This sample has over 120,000 clones; approximately 84% occur once, and the top ten carry over 9.5%. The CDR3 covers 16 residues. Germline V gene data show CDR1 as SGHVS and CDR2 as FQNEAQ. V lost 7 bases, J lost 0 bases, and 16 bases lay in between. The source material was PBMCs. The V gene is TRBV7-8, the J gene TRBJ2-1, with D hard to call. The receptor's source is a woman aged 55 to 70 in good health and CMV-seropositive. This CDR3 is CASTSPAVRSYNEQFF. The CDR3 nucleotides are TGTGCCAGCACCTCCCCCGCGGTACGCTCCTACAATGAGCAGTTCTTC.